This T cell receptor (beta chain) was sequenced in a study of T cells in Graves' hyperthyroidism and ophthalmopathy. Amplified TCR beta CDR3 regions derived from RNA transcripts. HTBI primers were the set used in a first-round RT-PCR of the TCR CDR3. TCRdb fed the multiplex PCR reads into MiXCR, producing one record per CDR3 protein. Among hundreds of thousands of distinct CDR3 sequences listed, roughly 14% were seen once. This CDR3 contains 17 residues. V was clipped by 3 bases and J by 4 bases, with 16 bases between them. Germline V CDR1 and CDR2: MNHGY, SVAAGI. Patients affected by ophthalmopathy presented a Clinical Activity Score of at least 3, a NOSPECS grade of at least 4, and disease duration below 3 months. Overall study findings and caveats: Model-based prediction identified ophthalmopathy a median approximately 6.2 months prior to its onset.

A word on this clonotype: Its antigen is currently unknown.

The chain couples TRBV6-9 to TRBJ1-6; D perhaps matches TRBD1 (6 bases). The clonotype was recovered from a man younger than 35 with Graves' ophthalmopathy. The sample consisted of blood. Here the CDR3 reads CASSYYREGLYNSPLHF. The CDR3 DNA reads as TGTGCCAGCAGTTACTACAGGGAAGGCCTATATAATTCACCCCTCCACTTT.